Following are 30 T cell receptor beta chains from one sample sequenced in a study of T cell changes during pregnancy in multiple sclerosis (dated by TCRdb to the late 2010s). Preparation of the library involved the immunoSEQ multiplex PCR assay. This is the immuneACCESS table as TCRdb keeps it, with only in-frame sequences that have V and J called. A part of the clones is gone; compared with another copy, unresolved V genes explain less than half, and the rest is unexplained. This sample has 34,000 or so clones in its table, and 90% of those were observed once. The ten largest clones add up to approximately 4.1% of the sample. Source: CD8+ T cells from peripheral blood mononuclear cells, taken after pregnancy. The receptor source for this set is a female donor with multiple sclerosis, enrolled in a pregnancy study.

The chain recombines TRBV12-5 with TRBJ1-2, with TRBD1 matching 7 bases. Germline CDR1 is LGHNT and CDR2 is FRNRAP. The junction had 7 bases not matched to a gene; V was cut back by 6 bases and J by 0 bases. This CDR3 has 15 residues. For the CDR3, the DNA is TGTGCTAGTGGCCTTGGGCAGGGGGCTAACTATGGCTACACCTTC. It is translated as CASGLGQGANYGYTF.

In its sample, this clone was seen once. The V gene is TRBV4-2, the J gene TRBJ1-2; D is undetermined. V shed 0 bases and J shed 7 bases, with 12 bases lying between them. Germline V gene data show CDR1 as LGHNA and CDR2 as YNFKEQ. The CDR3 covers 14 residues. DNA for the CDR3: TGTGCCAGCAGCCAAGATCTGGGAGATCTTGGCTACACCTTC. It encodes CASSQDLGDLGYTF.

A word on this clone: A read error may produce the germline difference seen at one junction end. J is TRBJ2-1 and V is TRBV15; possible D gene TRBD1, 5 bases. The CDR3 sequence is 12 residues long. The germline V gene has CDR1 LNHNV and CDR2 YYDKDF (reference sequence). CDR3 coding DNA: TGTGCCACCATGACCACAGGCTCCGCAGGCGTCTTC. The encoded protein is CATMTTGSAGVF.

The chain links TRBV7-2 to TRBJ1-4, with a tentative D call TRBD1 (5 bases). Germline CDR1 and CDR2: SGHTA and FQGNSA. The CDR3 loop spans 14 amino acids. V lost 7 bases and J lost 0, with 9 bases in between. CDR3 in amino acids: CASMGEATNEKLFF. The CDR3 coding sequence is TGTGCCAGCATGGGGGAGGCAACTAATGAAAAACTGTTTTTT.

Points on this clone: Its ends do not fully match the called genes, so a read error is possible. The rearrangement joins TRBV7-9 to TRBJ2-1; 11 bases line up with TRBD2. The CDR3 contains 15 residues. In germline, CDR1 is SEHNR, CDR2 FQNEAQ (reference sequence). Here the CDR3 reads CASSLAGGPANEQFF. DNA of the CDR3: TGTGCCAGCAGTTTAGCGGGGGGGCCAGCGAATGAGCAGTTCTTC.

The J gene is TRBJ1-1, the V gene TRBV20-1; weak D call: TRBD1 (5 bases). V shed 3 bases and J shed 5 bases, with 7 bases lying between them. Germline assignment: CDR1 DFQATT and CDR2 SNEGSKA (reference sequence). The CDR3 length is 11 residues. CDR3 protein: CSAREGTEAFF. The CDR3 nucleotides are TGCAGTGCTAGGGAGGGGACTGAAGCTTTCTTT.

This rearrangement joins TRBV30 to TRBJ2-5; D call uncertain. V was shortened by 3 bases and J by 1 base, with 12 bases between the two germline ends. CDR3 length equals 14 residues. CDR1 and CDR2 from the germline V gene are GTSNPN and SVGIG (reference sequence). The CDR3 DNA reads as TGTGCCTGGAGGAGGCCACCTCGCCAAGAGACCCAGTACTTC. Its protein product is CAWRRPPRQETQYF.

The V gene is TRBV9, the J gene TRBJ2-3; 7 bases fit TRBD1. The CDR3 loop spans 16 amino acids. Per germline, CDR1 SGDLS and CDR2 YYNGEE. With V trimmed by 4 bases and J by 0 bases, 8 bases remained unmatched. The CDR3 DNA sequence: TGTGCCAGCAGCCTGGGACAGTCCGCTAGCACAGATACGCAGTATTTT. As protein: CASSLGQSASTDTQYF.

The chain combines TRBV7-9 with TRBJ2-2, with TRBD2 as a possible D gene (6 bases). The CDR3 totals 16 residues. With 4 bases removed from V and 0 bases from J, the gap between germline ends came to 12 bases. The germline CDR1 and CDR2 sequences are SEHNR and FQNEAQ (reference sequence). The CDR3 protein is CASSSPGASNTGELFF. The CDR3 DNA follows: TGTGCCAGCAGCTCGCCGGGAGCATCGAACACCGGGGAGCTGTTTTTT.

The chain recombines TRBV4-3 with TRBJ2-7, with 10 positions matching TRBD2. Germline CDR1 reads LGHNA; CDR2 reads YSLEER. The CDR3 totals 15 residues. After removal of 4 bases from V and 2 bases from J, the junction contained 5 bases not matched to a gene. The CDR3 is CASSPFTSGTYEQYF. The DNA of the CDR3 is TGCGCCAGCAGCCCGTTTACTAGCGGGACCTACGAGCAGTACTTC.

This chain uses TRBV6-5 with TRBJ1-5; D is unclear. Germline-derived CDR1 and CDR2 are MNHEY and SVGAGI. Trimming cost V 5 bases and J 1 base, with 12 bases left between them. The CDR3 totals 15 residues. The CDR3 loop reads CASSIGSASNQPQHF. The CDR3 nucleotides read TGTGCCAGCAGTATCGGGAGCGCGAGCAATCAGCCCCAGCATTTT.

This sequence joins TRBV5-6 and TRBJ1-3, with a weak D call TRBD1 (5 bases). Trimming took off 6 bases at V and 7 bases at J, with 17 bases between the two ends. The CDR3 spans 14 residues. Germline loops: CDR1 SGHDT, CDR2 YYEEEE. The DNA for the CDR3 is TGTGCCAGCACCTCGGGGGGGATTTGGAACACCATATATTTT. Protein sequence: CASTSGGIWNTIYF.

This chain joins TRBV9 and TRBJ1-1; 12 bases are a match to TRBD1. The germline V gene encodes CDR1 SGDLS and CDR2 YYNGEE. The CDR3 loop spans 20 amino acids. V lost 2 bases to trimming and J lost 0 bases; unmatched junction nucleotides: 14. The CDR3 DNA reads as TGTGCCAGCAGCGTCGCCGGGACAGGGGGCGCGAATTCCATGAACACTGAAGCTTTCTTT. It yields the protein CASSVAGTGGANSMNTEAFF.

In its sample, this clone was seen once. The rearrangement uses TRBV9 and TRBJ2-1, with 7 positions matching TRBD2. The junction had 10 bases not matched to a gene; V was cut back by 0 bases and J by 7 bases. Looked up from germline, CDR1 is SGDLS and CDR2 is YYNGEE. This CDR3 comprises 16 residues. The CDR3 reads CASSVDGDYIKNEQFF. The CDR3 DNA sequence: TGTGCCAGCAGCGTAGACGGGGACTATATTAAAAATGAGCAGTTCTTC.

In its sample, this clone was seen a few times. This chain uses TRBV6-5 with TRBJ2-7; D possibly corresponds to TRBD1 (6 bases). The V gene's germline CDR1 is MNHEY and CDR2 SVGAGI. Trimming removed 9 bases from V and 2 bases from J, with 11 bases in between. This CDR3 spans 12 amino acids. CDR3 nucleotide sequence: TGTGCCAGTTATGGGGGCACCTACGAGCAGTACTTC. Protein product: CASYGGTYEQYF.

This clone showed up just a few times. The CDR3 DNA reads as TGTGCCAGCAGCAAACCCGGGACAGGTGGAAACACCATATATTTT. Translating gives CASSKPGTGGNTIYF. The chain recombines TRBV11-2 with TRBJ1-3, with 8 nucleotides matching TRBD1. V trimming: 5 bases; J trimming: 3 bases; junction bases outside the gene matches: 6. This CDR3 is 15 amino acids long. CDR1 and CDR2 from the germline V gene are SGHAT and FQNNGV.

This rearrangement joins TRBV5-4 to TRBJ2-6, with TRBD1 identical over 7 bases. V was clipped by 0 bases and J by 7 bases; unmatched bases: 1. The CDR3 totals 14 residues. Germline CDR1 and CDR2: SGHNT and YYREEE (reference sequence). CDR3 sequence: CASSLEGAANVLTF. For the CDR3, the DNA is TGTGCCAGCAGCTTGGAGGGGGCAGCCAACGTCCTGACTTTC.

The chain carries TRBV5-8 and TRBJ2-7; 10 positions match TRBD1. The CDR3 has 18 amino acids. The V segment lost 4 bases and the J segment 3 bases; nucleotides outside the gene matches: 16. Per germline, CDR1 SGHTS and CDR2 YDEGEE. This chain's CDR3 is CASSLSRDRGYIIYEQYF. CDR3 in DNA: TGTGCCAGCAGCCTTTCCCGGGACAGGGGATATATTATCTACGAGCAGTACTTC.

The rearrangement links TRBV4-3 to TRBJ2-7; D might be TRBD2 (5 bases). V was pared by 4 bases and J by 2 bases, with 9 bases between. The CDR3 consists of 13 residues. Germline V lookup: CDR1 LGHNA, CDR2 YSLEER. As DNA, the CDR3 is TGCGCCAGCAGCCCGGGGTTAGCCTACGAGCAGTACTTC. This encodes CASSPGLAYEQYF.

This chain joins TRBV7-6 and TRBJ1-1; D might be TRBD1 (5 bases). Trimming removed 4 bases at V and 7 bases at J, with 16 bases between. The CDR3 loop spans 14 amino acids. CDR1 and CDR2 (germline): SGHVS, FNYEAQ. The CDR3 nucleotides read TGTGCCAGCAGCTCCTACGGCGGGGGTATTGAAGCTTTCTTT. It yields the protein CASSSYGGGIEAFF.

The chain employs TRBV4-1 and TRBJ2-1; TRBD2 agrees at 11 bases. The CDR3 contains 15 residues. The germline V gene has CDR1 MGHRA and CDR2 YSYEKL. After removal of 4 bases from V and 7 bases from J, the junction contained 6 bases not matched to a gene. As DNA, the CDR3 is TGCGCCAGCAGCCCGGGACTAGCGGTAGGGAATGAGCAGTTCTTC. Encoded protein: CASSPGLAVGNEQFF.

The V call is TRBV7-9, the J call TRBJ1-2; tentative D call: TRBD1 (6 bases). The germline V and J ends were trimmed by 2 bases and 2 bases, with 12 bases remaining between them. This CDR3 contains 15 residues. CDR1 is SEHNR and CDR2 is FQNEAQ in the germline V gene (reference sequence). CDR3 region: CASSLSWGPNYGYTF. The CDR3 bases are TGTGCCAGCAGCTTATCTTGGGGGCCGAACTATGGCTACACCTTC.

Here the CDR3 reads CASSRQVTATNEKLFF. The CDR3 DNA follows: TGTGCCAGCAGCCGACAGGTCACTGCAACTAATGAAAAACTGTTTTTT. V gene TRBV7-9 combines with J gene TRBJ1-4; tentative D call: TRBD1 (6 bases). V was trimmed by 5 bases and J by 0 bases, leaving 13 bases between them. This CDR3 contains 16 residues. CDR1 and CDR2 (germline): SEHNR, FQNEAQ (reference sequence).

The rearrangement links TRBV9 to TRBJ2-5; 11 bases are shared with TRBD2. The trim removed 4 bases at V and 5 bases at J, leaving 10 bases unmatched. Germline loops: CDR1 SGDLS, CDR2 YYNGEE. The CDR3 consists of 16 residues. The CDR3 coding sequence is TGTGCCAGCAGCCCCCAGTCGATAGCGGGGGGGGAGACCCAGTACTTC. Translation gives CASSPQSIAGGETQYF.

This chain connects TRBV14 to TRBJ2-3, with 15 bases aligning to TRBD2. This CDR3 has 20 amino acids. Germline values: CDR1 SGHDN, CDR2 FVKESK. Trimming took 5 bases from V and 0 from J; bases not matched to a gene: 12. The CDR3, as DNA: TGTGCCAGCAGCTCCTTGGGACTAGCGGGGGGTACACCTAGCACAGATACGCAGTATTTT. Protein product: CASSSLGLAGGTPSTDTQYF. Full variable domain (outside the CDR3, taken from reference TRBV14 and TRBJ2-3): EAGVTQFPSHSVIEKGQTVTLRCDPISGHDNLYWYRRVMGKEIKFLLHFVKESKQDESGMPNNRFLAERTGGTYSTLKVQPAELEDSGVYFCASSSLGLAGGTPSTDTQYFGPGTRLTVL.

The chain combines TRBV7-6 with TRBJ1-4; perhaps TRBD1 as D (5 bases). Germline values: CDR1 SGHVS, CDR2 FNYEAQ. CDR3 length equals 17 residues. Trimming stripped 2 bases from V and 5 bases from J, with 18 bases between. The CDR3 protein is CASSLKALAGGNEKLFF. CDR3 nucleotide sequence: TGTGCCAGCAGCTTAAAGGCCCTGGCGGGGGGGAATGAAAAACTGTTTTTT.

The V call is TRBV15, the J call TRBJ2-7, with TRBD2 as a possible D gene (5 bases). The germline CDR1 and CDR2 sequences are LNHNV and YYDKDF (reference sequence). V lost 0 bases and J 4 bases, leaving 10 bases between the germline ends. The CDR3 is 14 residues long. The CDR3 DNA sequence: TGTGCCACCAGCAGAGAGCCCCAGCGGTACGAGCAGTACTTC. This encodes CATSREPQRYEQYF.

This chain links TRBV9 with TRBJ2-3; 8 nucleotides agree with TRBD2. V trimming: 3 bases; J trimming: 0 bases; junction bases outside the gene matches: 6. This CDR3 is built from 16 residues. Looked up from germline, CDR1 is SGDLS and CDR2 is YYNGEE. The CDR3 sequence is CASSEGLAASTDTQYF. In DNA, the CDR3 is TGTGCCAGCAGCGAAGGACTAGCCGCTAGCACAGATACGCAGTATTTT.

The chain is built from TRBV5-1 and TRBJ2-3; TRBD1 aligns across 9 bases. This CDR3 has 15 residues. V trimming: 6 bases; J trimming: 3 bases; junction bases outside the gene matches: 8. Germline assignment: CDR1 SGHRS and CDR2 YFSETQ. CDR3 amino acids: CASTSGTGRTDTQYF. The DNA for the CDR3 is TGCGCCAGCACCTCCGGGACAGGGAGGACAGATACGCAGTATTTT.

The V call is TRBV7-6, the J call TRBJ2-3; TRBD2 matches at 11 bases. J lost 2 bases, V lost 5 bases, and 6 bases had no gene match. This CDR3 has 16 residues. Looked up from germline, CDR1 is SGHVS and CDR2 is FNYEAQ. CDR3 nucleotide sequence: TGTGCCAGCAGCCAGATAGCGGGGGGGTTCACAGATACGCAGTATTTT. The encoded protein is CASSQIAGGFTDTQYF. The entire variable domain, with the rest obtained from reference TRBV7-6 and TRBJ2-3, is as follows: GAGVSQSPRYKVTKRGQDVALRCDPISGHVSLYWYRQALGQGPEFLTYFNYEAQQDKSGLPNDRFSAERPEGSISTLTIQRTEQRDSAMYRCASSQIAGGFTDTQYFGPGTRLTVL.